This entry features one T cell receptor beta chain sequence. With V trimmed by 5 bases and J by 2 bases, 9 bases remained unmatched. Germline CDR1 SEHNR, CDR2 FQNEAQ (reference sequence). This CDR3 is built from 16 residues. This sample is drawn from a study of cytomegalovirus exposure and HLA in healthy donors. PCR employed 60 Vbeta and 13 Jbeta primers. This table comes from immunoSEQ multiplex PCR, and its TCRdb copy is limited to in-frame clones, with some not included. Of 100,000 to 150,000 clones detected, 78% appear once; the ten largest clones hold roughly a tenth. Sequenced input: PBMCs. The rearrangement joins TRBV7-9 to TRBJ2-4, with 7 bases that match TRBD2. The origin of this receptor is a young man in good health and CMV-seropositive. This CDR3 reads CASSPLTSRTKNIQYF. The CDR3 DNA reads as TGTGCCAGCAGCCCGTTGACTAGCCGGACCAAAAACATTCAGTACTTC.